These T cell receptor beta chains were read from a single sample in a study of CD8 T cells in ankylosing spondylitis. TCRdb used MiXCR to reprocess the 5' RACE reads, holding one entry per CDR3 protein. Of roughly 300,000 distinct CDR3 sequences in the sample, around 7.6% were seen once. Specimen: blood, either unsorted or a sorted T cell fraction (not recorded which). The receptor source for this set is a male donor with ankylosing spondylitis. Both conserved end residues are part of each CDR3. The order of the fields is V gene, D gene, CDR3 length, J gene, clone size, CDR3 DNA, CDR3 protein. A D gene is named only where the DNA matches it firmly. Clone sizes are given selectively: once, few, many, or a class where the clone is expanded.

v_call: TRBV20-1
d_call: NA
cdr3_length: 15
j_call: TRBJ2-2
clone_size: many
cdr3_nt: TGCAGTGCTGCCCTAGCGATAGCGAACACCGGGGAGCTGTTTTTT
cdr3_aa: CSAALAIANTGELFF

v_call: TRBV5-1
d_call: TRBD2
cdr3_length: 16
j_call: TRBJ2-5
clone_size: many
cdr3_nt: TGCGCCAGCAGCTTGTTAAGGGCGGGAGGCCAAGAGACCCAGTACTTC
cdr3_aa: CASSLLRAGGQETQYF

v_call: TRBV5-1
d_call: NA
cdr3_length: 15
j_call: TRBJ2-1
clone_size: few
cdr3_nt: TGCGCCAGCAGCCCCCCCTTGGGGGGCGGGGAAGAGCAGTTCTTC
cdr3_aa: CASSPPLGGGEEQFF

v_call: TRBV12-3/TRBV12-4
d_call: NA
cdr3_length: 14
j_call: TRBJ1-5
clone_size: NA
cdr3_nt: TGTGCCAGCAGTTTATCTGGCCGGGGACAGCCCCAGCATTTT
cdr3_aa: CASSLSGRGQPQHF

v_call: TRBV20-1
d_call: NA
cdr3_length: 11
j_call: TRBJ2-7
clone_size: many
cdr3_nt: TGCAGTGGCGGACCAGTCTACGAGCAGTACTTC
cdr3_aa: CSGGPVYEQYF

v_call: TRBV28
d_call: NA
cdr3_length: 14
j_call: TRBJ2-7
clone_size: many
cdr3_nt: TGTGCCAGCATCTCCGCGGAAGGCTCCTACGAGCAGTACTTC
cdr3_aa: CASISAEGSYEQYF

v_call: TRBV29-1
d_call: NA
cdr3_length: 14
j_call: TRBJ1-2
clone_size: few
cdr3_nt: TGCAGCGTCGACCGTATCGAAGGAAACTATGGCTACACCTTC
cdr3_aa: CSVDRIEGNYGYTF

v_call: TRBV7-9
d_call: NA
cdr3_length: 17
j_call: TRBJ1-1
clone_size: NA
cdr3_nt: TGTGCCAGCAGCTTTCCTCGACAATTGGGGGCGAACACTGAAGCTTTCTTT
cdr3_aa: CASSFPRQLGANTEAFF

v_call: TRBV3-1
d_call: TRBD2
cdr3_length: 19
j_call: TRBJ2-1
clone_size: NA
cdr3_nt: TGTGCCACCCCCGAGGTGAGCGGGAGGACTCTATCCCCGTACAATGAGCAGTTCTTC
cdr3_aa: CATPEVSGRTLSPYNEQFF

v_call: TRBV7-2
d_call: NA
cdr3_length: 14
j_call: TRBJ2-1
clone_size: few
cdr3_nt: TGTGCCAGCAGCTCCCGCTTGGTGGACAATGAGCAGTTCTTC
cdr3_aa: CASSSRLVDNEQFF

v_call: TRBV9
d_call: NA
cdr3_length: 16
j_call: TRBJ2-1
clone_size: NA
cdr3_nt: TGTGCCAGCAGCGTAGAAGGGGCAGGTAGCTACAATGAGCAGTTCTTC
cdr3_aa: CASSVEGAGSYNEQFF

v_call: TRBV11-2
d_call: NA
cdr3_length: 15
j_call: TRBJ1-5
clone_size: few
cdr3_nt: TGTGCCAGCAGCCCTGGGACTGCCCCCAATCAGCCCCAGCATTTT
cdr3_aa: CASSPGTAPNQPQHF

v_call: TRBV11-1
d_call: TRBD1
cdr3_length: 15
j_call: TRBJ2-7
clone_size: NA
cdr3_nt: TGTGCCAGCAGCCACACCGGGACAGGGGTATACGAGCAGTACTTC
cdr3_aa: CASSHTGTGVYEQYF

v_call: TRBV18
d_call: TRBD1
cdr3_length: 13
j_call: TRBJ2-7
clone_size: NA
cdr3_nt: TGTGCCACCAACCGGGACAGGGCTGACGAGCAGTACTTC
cdr3_aa: CATNRDRADEQYF

v_call: TRBV30
d_call: NA
cdr3_length: 15
j_call: TRBJ1-3
clone_size: NA
cdr3_nt: TGTGCCTGGAGTGGCAAAGGGACGGACCGAAACACCATATATTTT
cdr3_aa: CAWSGKGTDRNTIYF

v_call: TRBV15
d_call: NA
cdr3_length: 13
j_call: TRBJ1-2
clone_size: NA
cdr3_nt: TGTGCCACCAGCAAGGACCGGGACTATGGCTACACCTTC
cdr3_aa: CATSKDRDYGYTF

v_call: TRBV7-3
d_call: NA
cdr3_length: 14
j_call: TRBJ2-5
clone_size: many
cdr3_nt: TGTGCCAGCAGCCCATTTCTGGCCTGGGAGACCCAGTACTTC
cdr3_aa: CASSPFLAWETQYF

v_call: TRBV5-1
d_call: TRBD2
cdr3_length: 18
j_call: TRBJ2-1
clone_size: NA
cdr3_nt: TGCGCCAGCAGCTTGGCTGCGGGACTAGCGGGGGGCTACAATGAGCAGTTCTTC
cdr3_aa: CASSLAAGLAGGYNEQFF

v_call: TRBV11-1
d_call: NA
cdr3_length: 20
j_call: TRBJ2-1
clone_size: NA
cdr3_nt: TGTGCCAGCAGCTTAGCGGCTAGTTTTGGTTTATCGAATCGTCGGAATGAGCAGTTCTTC
cdr3_aa: CASSLAASFGLSNRRNEQFF

v_call: TRBV20-1
d_call: TRBD1
cdr3_length: 14
j_call: TRBJ1-2
clone_size: many
cdr3_nt: TGCAGTGCCCTCCCCCGACAGGGCAACTATGGCTACACCTTC
cdr3_aa: CSALPRQGNYGYTF

v_call: TRBV7-9
d_call: NA
cdr3_length: 12
j_call: TRBJ1-1
clone_size: many
cdr3_nt: TGTGCCAGCAGCTTTGTACGCACTGAAGCTTTCTTT
cdr3_aa: CASSFVRTEAFF

v_call: TRBV28
d_call: TRBD1
cdr3_length: 16
j_call: TRBJ2-1
clone_size: many
cdr3_nt: TGTGCCAGCAGTCCAAACAGGGGGATGGCCTACAATGAGCAGTTCTTC
cdr3_aa: CASSPNRGMAYNEQFF

v_call: TRBV27
d_call: TRBD2
cdr3_length: 15
j_call: TRBJ2-1
clone_size: NA
cdr3_nt: TGTGCCAGCAGTTTATCACTAGCGGGAGAGTTTGAGCAGTTCTTC
cdr3_aa: CASSLSLAGEFEQFF